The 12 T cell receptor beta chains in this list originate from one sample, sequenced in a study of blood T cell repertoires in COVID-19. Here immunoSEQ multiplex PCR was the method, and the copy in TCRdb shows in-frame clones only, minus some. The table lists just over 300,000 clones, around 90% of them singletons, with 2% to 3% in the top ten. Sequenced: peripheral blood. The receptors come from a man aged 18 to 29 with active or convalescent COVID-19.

This CDR3 is CAISGNRDRGTDTQYF. CDR3 DNA: TGTGCCATCAGTGGCAACCGGGACAGGGGTACAGATACGCAGTATTTT. The rearrangement uses TRBV10-3 and TRBJ2-3, with 10 bases lining up with TRBD1. The CDR3 runs 16 residues. Trimming at V came to 4 bases and at J to 3 bases, leaving 7 bases not matched to a gene. Germline V gives CDR1 ENHRY, CDR2 SYGVKD.

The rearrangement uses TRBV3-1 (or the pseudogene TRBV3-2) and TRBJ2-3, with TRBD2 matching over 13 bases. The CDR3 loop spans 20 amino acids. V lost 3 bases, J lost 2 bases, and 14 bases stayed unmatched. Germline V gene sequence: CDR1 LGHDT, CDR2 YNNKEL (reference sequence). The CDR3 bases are TGTGCCAGCAGCCAGAACATCCTCTACGGACTAGCGGGGGTCACAGATACGCAGTATTTT. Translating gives CASSQNILYGLAGVTDTQYF.

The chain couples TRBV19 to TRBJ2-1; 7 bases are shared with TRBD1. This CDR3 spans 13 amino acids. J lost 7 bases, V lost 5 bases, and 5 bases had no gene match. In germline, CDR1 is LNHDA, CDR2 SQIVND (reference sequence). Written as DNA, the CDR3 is TGTGCCAGTAGTGGGACAGATTATAATGAGCAGTTCTTC. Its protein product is CASSGTDYNEQFF.

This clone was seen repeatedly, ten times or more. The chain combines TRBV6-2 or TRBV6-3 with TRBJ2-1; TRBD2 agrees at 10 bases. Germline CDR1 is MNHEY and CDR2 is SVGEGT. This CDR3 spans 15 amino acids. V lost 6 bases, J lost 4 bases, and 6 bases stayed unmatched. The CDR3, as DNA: TGTGCCAGCAGCCTAGCGGGGGAGGGTTACAATGAGCAGTTCTTC. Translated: CASSLAGEGYNEQFF.

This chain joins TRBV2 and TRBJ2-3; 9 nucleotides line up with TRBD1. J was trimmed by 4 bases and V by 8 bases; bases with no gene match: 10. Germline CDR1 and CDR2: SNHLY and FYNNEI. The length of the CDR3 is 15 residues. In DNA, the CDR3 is TGTGCCAGCGGGACCCGGGACAGGGCCGCAGATACGCAGTATTTT. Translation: CASGTRDRAADTQYF.

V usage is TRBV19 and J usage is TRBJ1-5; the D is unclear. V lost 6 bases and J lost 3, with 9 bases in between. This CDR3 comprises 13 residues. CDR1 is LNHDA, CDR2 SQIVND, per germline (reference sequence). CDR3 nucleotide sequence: TGTGCCAGTAGCAGTTGGCACAATCAGCCCCAGCATTTT. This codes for CASSSWHNQPQHF. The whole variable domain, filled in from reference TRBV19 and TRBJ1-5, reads DGGITQSPKYLFRKEGQNVTLSCEQNLNHDAMYWYRQDPGQGLRLIYYSQIVNDFQKGDIAEGYSVSREKKESFPLTVTSAQKNPTAFYLCASSSWHNQPQHFGDGTRLSIL.

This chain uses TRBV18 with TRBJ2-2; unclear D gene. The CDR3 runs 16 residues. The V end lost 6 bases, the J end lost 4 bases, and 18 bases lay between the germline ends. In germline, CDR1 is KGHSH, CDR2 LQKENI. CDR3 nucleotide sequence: TGTGCCAGCTCCCTTTTGAACCTGGGCAGCACCGGGGAGCTGTTTTTT. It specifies CASSLLNLGSTGELFF.

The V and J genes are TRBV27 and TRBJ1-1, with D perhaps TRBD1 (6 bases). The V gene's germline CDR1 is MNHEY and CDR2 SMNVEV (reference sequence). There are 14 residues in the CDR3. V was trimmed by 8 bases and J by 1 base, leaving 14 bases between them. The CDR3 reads CASSFGQTNTEAFF. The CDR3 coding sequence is TGTGCCAGCTCTTTCGGACAGACGAACACTGAAGCTTTCTTT.

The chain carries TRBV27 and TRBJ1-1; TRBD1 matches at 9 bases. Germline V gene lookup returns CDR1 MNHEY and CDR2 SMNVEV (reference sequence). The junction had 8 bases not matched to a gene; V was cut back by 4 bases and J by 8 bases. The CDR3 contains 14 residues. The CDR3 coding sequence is TGTGCCAGCAGTTCTCCGGGACAGGGCAGGGAAGCTTTCTTT. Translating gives CASSSPGQGREAFF.

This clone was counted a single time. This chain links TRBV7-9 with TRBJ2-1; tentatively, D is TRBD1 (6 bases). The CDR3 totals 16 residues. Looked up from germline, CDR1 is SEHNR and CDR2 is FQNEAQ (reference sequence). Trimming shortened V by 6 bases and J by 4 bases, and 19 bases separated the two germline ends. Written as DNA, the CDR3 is TGTGCCAGCAGATTCGATAGCAGGGGCGGGTACAATGAGCAGTTCTTC. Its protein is CASRFDSRGGYNEQFF.

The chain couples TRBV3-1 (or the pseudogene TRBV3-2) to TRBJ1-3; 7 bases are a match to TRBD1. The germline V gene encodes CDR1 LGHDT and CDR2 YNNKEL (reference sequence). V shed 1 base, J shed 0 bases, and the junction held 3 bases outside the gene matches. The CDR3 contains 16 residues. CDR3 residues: CASSQGWDSSGNTIYF. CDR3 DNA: TGTGCCAGCAGCCAAGGCTGGGACAGCTCTGGAAACACCATATATTTT.

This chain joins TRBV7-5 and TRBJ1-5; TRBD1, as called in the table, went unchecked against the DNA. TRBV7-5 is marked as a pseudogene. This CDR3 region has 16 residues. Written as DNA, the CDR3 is TGTGCCAGAAGGCCGTCGTCTGACAGGGGCAATCAGCCCCAGCATTTT. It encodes CARRPSSDRGNQPQHF.